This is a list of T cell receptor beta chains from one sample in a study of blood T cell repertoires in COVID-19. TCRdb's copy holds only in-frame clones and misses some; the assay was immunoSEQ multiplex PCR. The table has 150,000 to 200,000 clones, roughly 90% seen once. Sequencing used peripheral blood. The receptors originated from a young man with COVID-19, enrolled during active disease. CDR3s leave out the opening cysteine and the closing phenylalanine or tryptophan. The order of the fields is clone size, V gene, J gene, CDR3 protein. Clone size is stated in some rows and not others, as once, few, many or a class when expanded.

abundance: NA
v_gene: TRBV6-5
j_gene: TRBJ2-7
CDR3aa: ASSFQGFSYEQY

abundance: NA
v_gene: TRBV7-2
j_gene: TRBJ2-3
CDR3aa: ASTLAGGGSDTQY

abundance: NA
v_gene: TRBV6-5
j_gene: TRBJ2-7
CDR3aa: ASSQDSSYEQY

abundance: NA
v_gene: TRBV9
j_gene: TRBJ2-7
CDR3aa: ASSGTTGTWEQY

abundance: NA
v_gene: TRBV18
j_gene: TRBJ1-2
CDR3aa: ASSPGTGIVSGGYT

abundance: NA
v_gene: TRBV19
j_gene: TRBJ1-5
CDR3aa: ATTRQGNQPQH

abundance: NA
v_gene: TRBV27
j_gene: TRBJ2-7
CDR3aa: ASSLAQGAGYEQY

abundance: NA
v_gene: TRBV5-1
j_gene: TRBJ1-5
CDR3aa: ASSLEGGNQPQH

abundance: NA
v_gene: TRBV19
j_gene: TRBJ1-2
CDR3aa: ASRDRGYGYT

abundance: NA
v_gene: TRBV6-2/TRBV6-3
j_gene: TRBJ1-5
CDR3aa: ASSRGTPTNQPQH

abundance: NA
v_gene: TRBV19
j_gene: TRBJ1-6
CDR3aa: ASRQSPSYNSPLH

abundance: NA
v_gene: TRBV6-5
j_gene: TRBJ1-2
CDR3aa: ASRPTGGYGYT

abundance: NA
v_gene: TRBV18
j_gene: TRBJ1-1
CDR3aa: ASSQTGTLNTEAF

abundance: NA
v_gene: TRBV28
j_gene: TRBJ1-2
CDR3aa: ASSLEDRVHGYT

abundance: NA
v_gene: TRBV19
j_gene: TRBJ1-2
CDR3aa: ASSTGGSNYGYT

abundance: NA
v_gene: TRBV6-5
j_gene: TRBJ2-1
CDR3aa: ASSSLDLRVHEQF

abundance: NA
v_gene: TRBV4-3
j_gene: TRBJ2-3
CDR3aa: ASSQDFLGGGDTDTQY

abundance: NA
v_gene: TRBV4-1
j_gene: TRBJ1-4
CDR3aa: ASSQEWGQGSEKLF

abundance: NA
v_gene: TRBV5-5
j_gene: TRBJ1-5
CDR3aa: ASSLVGEQSSNQPQH

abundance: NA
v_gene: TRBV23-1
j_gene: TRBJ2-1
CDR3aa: ASTYNEQF

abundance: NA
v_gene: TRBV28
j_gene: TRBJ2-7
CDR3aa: ASSEIYEQY

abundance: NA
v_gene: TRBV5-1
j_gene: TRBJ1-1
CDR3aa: ASSLVAADTEAF

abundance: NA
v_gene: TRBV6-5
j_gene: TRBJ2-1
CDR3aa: ASQGSAGVNNEQF

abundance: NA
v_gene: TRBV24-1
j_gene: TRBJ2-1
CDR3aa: ATSDPGTGGYNEQF

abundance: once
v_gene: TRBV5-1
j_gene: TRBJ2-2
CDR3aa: ASSFLGTGDTGELF

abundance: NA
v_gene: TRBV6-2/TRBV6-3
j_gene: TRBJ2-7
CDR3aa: ASSGLAGTYEQY

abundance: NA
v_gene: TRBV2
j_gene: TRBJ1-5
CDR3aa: ASSLRQSNQPQH

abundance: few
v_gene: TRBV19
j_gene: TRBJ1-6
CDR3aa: ASSETSGTVKSPLH

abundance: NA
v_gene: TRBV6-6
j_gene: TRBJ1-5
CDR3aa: ASLEGAGGNQPQH

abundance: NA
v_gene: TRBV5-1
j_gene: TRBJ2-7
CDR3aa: ASSQTAGTPSQEQY

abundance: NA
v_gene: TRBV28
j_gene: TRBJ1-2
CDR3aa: ASSSGGAGYGYT

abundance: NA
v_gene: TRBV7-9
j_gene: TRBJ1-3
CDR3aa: ASSFDRPHSGNTIY

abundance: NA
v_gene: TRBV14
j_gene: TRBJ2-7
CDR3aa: ASSPRQGQSYEQY

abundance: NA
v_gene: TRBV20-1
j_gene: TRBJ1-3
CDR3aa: SAEGGNTIY

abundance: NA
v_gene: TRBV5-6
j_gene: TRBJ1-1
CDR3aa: ASSLASTPGTEAF

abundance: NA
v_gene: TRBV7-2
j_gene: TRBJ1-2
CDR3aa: ASSSLRQAGYGYT

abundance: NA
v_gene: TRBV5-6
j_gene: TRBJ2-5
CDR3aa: ASSSPTGVETQY

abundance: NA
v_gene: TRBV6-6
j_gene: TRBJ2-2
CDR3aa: ASSPGVTGELF

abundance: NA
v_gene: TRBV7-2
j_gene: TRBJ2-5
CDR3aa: ASSPLAGVSETQY

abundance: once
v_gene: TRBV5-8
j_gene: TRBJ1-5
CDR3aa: ASSLAGQPQH

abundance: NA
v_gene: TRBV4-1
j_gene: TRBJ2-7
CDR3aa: ASSHQRGSSYEQY

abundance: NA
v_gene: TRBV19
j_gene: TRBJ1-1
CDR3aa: ASIPRENTEAF

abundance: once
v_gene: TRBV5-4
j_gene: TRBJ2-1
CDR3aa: ASSRPTSGDPGSYNEQF

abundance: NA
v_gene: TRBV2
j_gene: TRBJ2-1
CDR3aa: ASSHTTGSSYNEQF

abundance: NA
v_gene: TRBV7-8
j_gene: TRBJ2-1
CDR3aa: ASSLTGTGPGNEQF

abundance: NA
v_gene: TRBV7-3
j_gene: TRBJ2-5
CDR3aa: ASSLNGGWDSQETQY

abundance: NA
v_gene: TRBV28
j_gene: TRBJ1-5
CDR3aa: ASILAGGNQPQH

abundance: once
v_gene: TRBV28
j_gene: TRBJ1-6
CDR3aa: ASSFFAGNSPLH

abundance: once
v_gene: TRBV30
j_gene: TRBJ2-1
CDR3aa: AWSVVAPEQF

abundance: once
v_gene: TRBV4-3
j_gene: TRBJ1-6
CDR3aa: ASSQEASGSPLH

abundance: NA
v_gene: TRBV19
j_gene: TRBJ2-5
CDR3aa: ASSIMVEETQY

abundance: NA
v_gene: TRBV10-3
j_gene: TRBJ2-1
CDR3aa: AINRDRDNEQF

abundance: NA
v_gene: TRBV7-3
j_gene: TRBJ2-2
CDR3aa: ASSFSTGELF

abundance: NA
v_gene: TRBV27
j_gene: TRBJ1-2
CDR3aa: ASSRGTGLNYGYT

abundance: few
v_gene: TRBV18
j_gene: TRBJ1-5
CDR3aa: ASSPDRVQSQPQH

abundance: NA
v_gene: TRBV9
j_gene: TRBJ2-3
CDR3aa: ASSVGSGSYTDTQY

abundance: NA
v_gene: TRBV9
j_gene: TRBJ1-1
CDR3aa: ASSATGGPNTEAF

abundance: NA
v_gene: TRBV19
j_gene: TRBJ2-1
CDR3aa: ASSSLGLAGGQEQF

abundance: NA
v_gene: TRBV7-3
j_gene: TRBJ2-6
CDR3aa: ASSRGQGASGANVLT